These T cell receptor beta chains were read from a single sample in a study of blood T cell repertoires in COVID-19. Sequenced by immunoSEQ multiplex PCR; TCRdb stores in-frame clones only, minus some. The table lists about 180,000 clones, about 75% of them singletons. The sample taken for sequencing was peripheral blood. Every receptor here comes from a woman aged 70-85 years with acute or convalescent COVID-19. The CDR3 runs from the conserved cysteine through the conserved F or W. A D gene is named only where the DNA matches it firmly. Size tells how often a clone was seen (once, few, many) or the class of an expanded clone, and some rows leave it out.

TRBV5-1	TRBD1	TRBJ1-2	NA	CASSLAPGQESGYTF	TGCGCCAGCAGCTTGGCTCCGGGACAGGAATCTGGCTACACCTTC
TRBV24-1	TRBD1	TRBJ2-5	NA	CATSVSGQVETQYF	TGTGCCACCAGTGTTTCGGGACAGGTCGAGACCCAGTACTTC
TRBV2	NA	TRBJ2-5	NA	CASTLGGETQYF	TGTGCCAGCACCCTTGGCGGAGAGACCCAGTACTTC
TRBV13	NA	TRBJ1-1	NA	CASSLAAGRGTEAFF	TGTGCCAGCAGCTTAGCGGCAGGGCGGGGGACTGAAGCTTTCTTT
TRBV5-1	TRBD1	TRBJ2-5	NA	CASSLAPPGQGLETQYF	TGCGCCAGCAGCTTAGCCCCACCGGGACAGGGATTGGAGACCCAGTACTTC
TRBV28	NA	TRBJ1-2	NA	CASSLADANYGYTF	TGTGCCAGCAGCTTAGCGGATGCTAACTATGGCTACACCTTC
TRBV6-5	NA	TRBJ2-7	NA	CASTRQEISYEQYF	TGTGCCAGCACAAGACAGGAGATCTCCTACGAGCAGTACTTC
TRBV19	TRBD2	TRBJ2-1	NA	CASSTRPGTTGLAGVGEQFF	TGTGCCAGTAGTACAAGACCCGGGACAACAGGACTAGCGGGAGTAGGTGAGCAGTTCTTC
TRBV7-2	NA	TRBJ1-5	NA	CASSLLPGSLRQPQHF	TGTGCCAGCAGCTTACTCCCAGGGTCTCTACGACAGCCCCAGCATTTT
TRBV5-4	NA	TRBJ2-2	NA	CASSFAGELFF	TGTGCCAGCAGCTTCGCCGGGGAGCTGTTTTTT
TRBV29-1	NA	TRBJ2-7	NA	CSAGTSTASASYEQYF	TGCAGCGCTGGGACTTCAACCGCTAGCGCATCCTACGAGCAGTACTTC
TRBV7-7	NA	TRBJ2-2	NA	CASSLARQENTGELFF	TGTGCCAGCAGCTTAGCTCGACAGGAGAACACCGGGGAGCTGTTTTTT
TRBV5-6	NA	TRBJ2-1	NA	CASSSTAYNEQFF	TGTGCCAGCAGCTCGACAGCTTACAATGAGCAGTTCTTC
TRBV6-1	NA	TRBJ1-2	NA	CASSEVWPSGYTF	TGTGCCAGCAGTGAAGTCTGGCCGTCGGGCTACACCTTC
TRBV19	NA	TRBJ1-1	few	CASAESRHSPWLEAFF	TGTGCCAGCGCCGAATCCCGGCACAGCCCGTGGTTAGAAGCTTTCTTT
TRBV15	TRBD2	TRBJ2-1	NA	CATSSLGAGALREQFF	TGTGCCACCAGCTCCCTCGGGGCGGGAGCCCTCCGCGAGCAGTTCTTC
TRBV7-3	NA	TRBJ2-7	NA	CASGKDRRAEQYF	TGTGCCAGTGGAAAGGACAGGAGGGCCGAGCAGTACTTC
TRBV7-8	TRBD1	TRBJ1-4	NA	CASSFRQGVNEKLFF	TGTGCCAGCAGCTTCCGACAGGGCGTAAATGAAAAACTGTTTTTT
TRBV6-5	TRBD1	TRBJ2-7	NA	CASSPGQGEEYEQYF	TGTGCCAGCAGTCCCGGACAGGGGGAAGAATACGAGCAGTACTTC
TRBV18	TRBD1	TRBJ1-1	NA	CASSPSQGALQDTEAFF	TGTGCCAGCTCACCTTCGCAGGGGGCTTTGCAGGACACTGAAGCTTTCTTT
TRBV19	NA	TRBJ2-1	NA	CASSFLATSYNEQFF	TGTGCCAGTAGTTTTCTAGCGACATCCTACAATGAGCAGTTCTTC
TRBV30	NA	TRBJ1-1	NA	CAWSVDVTEQAFF	TGTGCCTGGAGTGTAGACGTAACGGAGCAAGCTTTCTTT
TRBV6-5	NA	TRBJ1-2	NA	CASTSGAGTYYGYTF	TGTGCCAGCACCTCCGGGGCAGGGACTTACTATGGCTACACCTTC
TRBV7-9	TRBD2	TRBJ2-2	NA	CASSLRAGGNTGELFF	TGTGCCAGCAGCCTCCGCGCGGGGGGCAACACCGGGGAGCTGTTTTTT
TRBV3-1/TRBV3-2	NA	TRBJ1-2	NA	CASSQGVAGYGYTF	TGTGCCAGCAGCCAAGGGGTAGCCGGCTATGGCTACACCTTC
TRBV9	TRBD2	TRBJ2-3	NA	CASSVVSSGRLGDTQYF	TGTGCCAGCAGCGTAGTCTCGAGCGGGAGACTGGGAGATACGCAGTATTTT
TRBV4-1	NA	TRBJ2-7	NA	CASSQDLQRATYEQYF	TGCGCCAGCAGCCAAGATCTTCAGCGGGCCACCTACGAGCAGTACTTC
TRBV6-4	TRBD2	TRBJ2-3	NA	CASSRTSGSPDTQYF	TGTGCCAGCAGCAGGACTAGCGGGAGTCCAGATACGCAGTATTTT
TRBV7-2	NA	TRBJ2-1	NA	CASSLESETYNEQFF	TGTGCCAGCAGCTTAGAGAGCGAGACCTACAATGAGCAGTTCTTC
TRBV6-2/TRBV6-3	TRBD2	TRBJ2-7	few	CASSFSGTTEQYF	TGTGCCAGCAGTTTCTCCGGGACTACGGAGCAGTACTTC
TRBV5-1	NA	TRBJ2-7	NA	CASSFPSDEQYF	TGCGCCAGCAGCTTCCCGTCGGACGAGCAGTACTTC
TRBV15	NA	TRBJ2-5	NA	CATSRNRLGLQETQYF	TGTGCCACCAGCAGAAATAGACTAGGCCTACAAGAGACCCAGTACTTC
TRBV2	TRBD2	TRBJ2-1	NA	CASDRLAGNNEQFF	TGTGCCAGCGATCGGCTAGCGGGCAACAATGAGCAGTTCTTC
TRBV3-1/TRBV3-2	NA	TRBJ2-7	once	CASSQARRVHEQYF	TGTGCCAGCAGCCAAGCCCGCAGGGTCCACGAGCAGTACTTC
TRBV7-2	TRBD2	TRBJ2-2	once	CASTLAGTGELFF	TGTGCCAGCACTCTAGCGGGGACCGGGGAGCTGTTTTTT
TRBV6-4	TRBD2	TRBJ2-1	NA	CASSLEGTSGNEQFF	TGTGCCAGCAGCTTAGAGGGGACTAGCGGTAATGAGCAGTTCTTC
TRBV9	TRBD2	TRBJ2-2	NA	CASSVEPTGVASGRATGELFF	TGTGCCAGCAGCGTAGAGCCTACTGGTGTCGCTAGCGGGAGGGCCACCGGGGAGCTGTTTTTT
TRBV6-1	NA	TRBJ1-1	NA	CASSAGKTPRAPEAFF	TGTGCCAGCAGTGCGGGGAAGACTCCCCGGGCCCCTGAAGCTTTCTTT
TRBV10-3	NA	TRBJ1-3	NA	CAIGWSSGNTIYF	TGTGCCATCGGGTGGAGCTCTGGAAACACCATATATTTT
TRBV27	TRBD2	TRBJ2-7	once	CASSGQAGGREQYF	TGTGCCAGCAGTGGACAAGCGGGAGGTCGCGAGCAGTACTTC
TRBV3-1/TRBV3-2	NA	TRBJ1-6	NA	CASSQEARSNSPLHF	TGTGCCAGCAGCCAAGAAGCGCGAAGTAATTCACCCCTCCACTTT
TRBV6-5	TRBD1	TRBJ1-2	NA	CASTRGTGNGYTF	TGTGCCAGCACGCGGGGGACAGGGAATGGCTACACCTTC
TRBV3-1/TRBV3-2	TRBD2	TRBJ2-1	NA	CASSQDMGRAFEQFF	TGTGCCAGCAGCCAAGATATGGGGAGGGCCTTTGAGCAGTTCTTC
TRBV29-1	TRBD2	TRBJ2-2	NA	CSVRLAGGTGELFF	TGCAGCGTTCGTCTAGCGGGAGGCACCGGGGAGCTGTTTTTT
TRBV12-3/TRBV12-4	NA	TRBJ1-5	NA	CASSLGTGSQHF	TGTGCCAGCAGTTTAGGGACGGGAAGTCAGCATTTT
TRBV5-8	NA	TRBJ1-4	NA	CASSVPPSAGNEKLFF	TGTGCCAGCAGCGTACCCCCGAGCGCGGGGAATGAAAAACTGTTTTTT
TRBV11-3	TRBD2	TRBJ2-1	NA	CASSRLAGAGNEQFF	TGTGCCAGCAGCCGACTAGCGGGAGCAGGCAATGAGCAGTTCTTC
TRBV5-6	TRBD1	TRBJ1-5	few	CASSSQGVPNQPQHF	TGTGCCAGCAGCTCACAGGGGGTCCCCAATCAGCCCCAGCATTTT
TRBV19	NA	TRBJ2-7	NA	CASSISGQSYEQYF	TGTGCCAGTAGTATCTCCGGACAGTCCTACGAGCAGTACTTC
TRBV27	NA	TRBJ2-2	NA	CASSLLGQGGTGELFF	TGTGCCAGCAGTTTATTGGGTCAGGGCGGCACCGGGGAGCTGTTTTTT
TRBV21-1	NA	TRBJ1-1	NA	CASSKVLRGRDTEAFF	TGTGCCAGCAGCAAAGTTTTGCGGGGGCGAGACACTGAAGCTTTCTTT